The clone carrying this T cell receptor beta chain appeared a few times. Its antigen is as yet unknown. This entry comes from a study of somatic mutations in cytotoxic T cells in rheumatoid arthritis. Study results and limitations: CD8+ T cells showed clonality that did not differ significantly between patients with rheumatoid arthritis and age-matched healthy controls. Some patients, about an eighth of the roughly 65, had a largest CD8+ clone that exceeded 20% of CD8+ cells.

The repertoire was sequenced with immunoSEQ multiplex PCR; TCRdb's copy has only in-frame clones and lacks some. The sample lists approximately 11,000 clones, around 90% occurring once. This clonotype originated in a woman aged 18-30 years with rheumatoid arthritis. What was sequenced was CD8+ T cells sorted from blood.

The CDR3 region has the DNA TGTGCCAGCAGTTACGGAGGGGCCTATGGCTACACCTTC. Its translation is CASSYGGAYGYTF. The chain carries TRBV6-9 and TRBJ1-2; possibly TRBD1 for D (5 bases). This CDR3 region has 13 residues. Per the germline V gene, CDR1 is MNHGY and CDR2 is SVAAGI. V was trimmed by 3 bases and J by 4 bases, leaving 9 bases between them.